These 11 T cell receptor beta chains were sequenced from one sample in a study of response to subunit inactivated influenza vaccine. TCRdb re-derived calls from the RT-PCR reads in MiXCR, one entry per CDR3 protein. Counted here are some 850,000 distinct CDR3 sequences, roughly 20% occurring once; the ten biggest clones make up roughly 11%. The source was PBMCs from blood, collected 5 days after vaccination. The receptors come from a man aged 50 to 60 who received an inactivated influenza vaccine.

J is TRBJ2-2 and V is TRBV12-3 or TRBV12-4; no clear D. The CDR3 loop spans 15 amino acids. The V end was cut by 6 bases, the J end by 0 bases, with 11 bases between. The CDR3 sequence: CASRVQNSNTGELFF. CDR3 DNA sequence: TGTGCCAGCAGAGTACAGAACTCGAACACCGGGGAGCTGTTTTTT.

The chain is built from TRBV20-1 and TRBJ2-3; D is unclear. V dropped 1 base and J dropped 2 bases, with 13 bases sitting between them. There are 15 residues in the CDR3. Germline CDR1 and CDR2: DFQATT and SNEGSKA (reference sequence). This CDR3 reads CSARVGVPDTDTQYF. The CDR3 coding sequence is TGCAGTGCTAGAGTTGGGGTACCAGACACAGATACGCAGTATTTT.

This clonotype occurred a few times. The chain employs TRBV6-1 and TRBJ2-2, with a possible D match to TRBD1 (5 bases). Germline V CDR1 and CDR2: MNHNS, SASEGT. V shed 5 bases and J shed 4 bases, with 8 bases lying between them. The CDR3 runs to 13 residues. CDR3 in amino acids: CASSKGLTGELFF. CDR3 in DNA: TGTGCCAGCAGTAAGGGGCTCACCGGGGAGCTGTTTTTT.

This chain joins TRBV6-2 or TRBV6-3 and TRBJ1-1, with D hard to call. From germline, CDR1 is MNHEY and CDR2 SVGEGT. V was clipped by 6 bases and J by 2 bases, with 10 bases between them. The CDR3 has 13 residues. The CDR3 is CASSRMSNTEAFF. In DNA form, the CDR3 reads TGTGCCAGCAGCCGGATGAGTAACACTGAAGCTTTCTTT.

This rearrangement joins TRBV6-5 to TRBJ2-2, with 8 nucleotides matching TRBD1. CDR1 is MNHEY and CDR2 is SVGAGI in the germline V gene. The CDR3 consists of 16 residues. V gave up 5 bases and J gave up 3 bases; unmatched junction bases: 8. CDR3 region: CASSHRQGKDTGELFF. Here the CDR3 DNA reads TGTGCCAGCAGTCACAGACAGGGGAAGGACACCGGGGAGCTGTTTTTT.

J is TRBJ2-1 and V is TRBV4-3; possible D gene TRBD2, 6 bases. CDR1 is LGHNA and CDR2 is YSLEER in the germline V gene. There are 15 residues in the CDR3. V dropped 3 bases and J dropped 7 bases, with 16 bases sitting between them. The CDR3 DNA reads as TGCGCCAGCAGCCAGGGCCGAGGAGGGGAGAATGAGCAGTTCTTC. Its translation: CASSQGRGGENEQFF.

This clonotype has only a few counts. The V call is TRBV4-3, the J call TRBJ2-6; weak D call: TRBD2 (6 bases). This CDR3 is built from 17 residues. Germline V gives CDR1 LGHNA, CDR2 YSLEER. Trimming removed 0 bases from V and 0 bases from J, with 9 bases in between. The CDR3 region is CASSQEAGFSGANVLTF. DNA for the CDR3: TGCGCCAGCAGCCAAGAAGCGGGCTTCTCTGGGGCCAACGTCCTGACTTTC.

This chain uses TRBV5-1 with TRBJ1-5, with D perhaps TRBD1 (5 bases). Germline CDR1 is SGHRS and CDR2 is YFSETQ. The CDR3 runs 16 residues. V was shortened by 4 bases and J by 1 base, with 15 bases between the two germline ends. The CDR3 here is CASSTGDGRSNQPQHF. The CDR3 nucleotides are TGCGCCAGCAGCACCGGGGACGGACGGAGCAATCAGCCCCAGCATTTT. Complete variable domain (other parts from reference TRBV5-1 and TRBJ1-5): KAGVTQTPRYLIKTRGQQVTLSCSPISGHRSVSWYQQTPGQGLQFLFEYFSETQRNKGNFPGRFSGRQFSNSRSEMNVSTLELGDSALYLCASSTGDGRSNQPQHFGDGTRLSIL.

In this sample, this clonotype turned up many times. The CDR3 bases are TGTGCCAGCGGAGAACAGGCTGAGCAGTTCTTC. Translated: CASGEQAEQFF. The chain has TRBV12-3 or TRBV12-4 and TRBJ2-1; D may be TRBD1 (5 bases). This CDR3 comprises 11 residues. The ends were cut back, 8 bases at V and 9 bases at J, with 11 bases in the middle.

In this sample, this clonotype turned up many times. The germline gene is not matched at one end of the junction; a read error may be the cause. In DNA form, the CDR3 reads TGTGCCAGCAGTTTAGTTGGGACAGGGGCCTACGAGCAGTACTTC. Its translation is CASSLVGTGAYEQYF. The rearrangement joins TRBV7-8 to TRBJ2-7; 10 bases are a match to TRBD1. This CDR3 comprises 15 residues. From germline, CDR1 is SGHVS and CDR2 FQNEAQ.

This sequence joins TRBV3-1 and TRBJ2-1; 9 nucleotides agree with TRBD2. The V and J ends lost 3 bases and 10 bases, in that order; junction bases with no gene match: 16. The CDR3 length is 17 residues. Germline values: CDR1 LGHDT, CDR2 YNNKEL (reference sequence). CDR3 nucleotides: TGTGCCAGCAGCCAGGGGCCGGGACTAGCAAAGAAGGGAGAGCAGTTCTTC. This gives the protein CASSQGPGLAKKGEQFF.